This T cell receptor (beta chain) came from a study of beta chain features in type 1 diabetes. Only a few counts were recorded for this clone. Its specificity is unknown. Per germline, CDR1 SEHNR and CDR2 FQNEAQ (reference sequence). Deletions cut 0 bases from V and 2 bases from J, with 11 bases between. The length of the CDR3 is 16 residues. The study reverse transcribed the entire isolated RNA, so it sequenced expressed TCRB transcripts. The method was immunoSEQ multiplex PCR; TCRdb's version includes in-frame clones alone and lacks a portion of them. The table has hundreds of thousands of clones, around 15% seen once. Notes on the study in general: In every one of the four CD4+ subsets, TCRB CDR3s were moderately but significantly shorter in Type 1 diabetes patients.

The sample consisted of naive CD4+ T cells from blood. The source is a man in his late teens or twenties with type 1 diabetes. The rearrangement links TRBV7-9 to TRBJ1-5; D unclear. The CDR3 nucleotides read TGTGCCAGCAGCTTAGCGGTGGGAGAGGGCAATCAGCCCCAGCATTTT. This codes for CASSLAVGEGNQPQHF. Full variable domain (remainder filled in from reference TRBV7-9 and TRBJ1-5): DTGVSQNPRHKITKRGQNVTFRCDPISEHNRLYWYRQTLGQGPEFLTYFQNEAQLEKSRLLSDRFSAERPKGSFSTLEIQRTEQGDSAMYLCASSLAVGEGNQPQHFGDGTRLSIL.